This TCR beta chain comes out of a study of blood T cell repertoires in COVID-19. Study at large: Samples taken during acute and convalescent COVID-19 were collected in the United States, Italy and Spain. In each case, the material was cDNA or gDNA derived from T cells, B-cell-depleted T cells, or PBMCs.

Original analysis: Reference gene primers were amplified, and this amplification served to estimate nucleated cell counts. The table came from immunoSEQ multiplex PCR; TCRdb's copy has only in-frame clones and leaves some out. The DNA gave D and trimming, while V, J and clone size come from that table. Of over 200,000 clones listed, roughly nine tenths are singletons. The CDR3 is 14 amino acids. Germline V gene lookup returns CDR1 DFQATT and CDR2 SNEGSKA (reference sequence). V dropped 3 bases and J dropped 3; count of bases not matched to a gene: 7. Sample: peripheral blood. This chain joins TRBV20-1 and TRBJ2-7; TRBD2 matches 8 bases. This TCR was sampled from a woman between 18 and 29 years old who had recovered from COVID-19. This CDR3 reads CSASGSGSVYEQYF. As DNA, the CDR3 is TGCAGTGCTAGTGGGAGCGGGAGTGTCTACGAGCAGTACTTC.